This is a list of T cell receptor beta chains from one sample in a study of T cell responses to AZD1222 COVID-19 vaccine. Assay used: immunoSEQ multiplex PCR; TCRdb lists only in-frame clones, some missing. The sample holds about 180,000 clones, 85% to 90% seen once. The material sequenced was peripheral blood, taken on day 0 of AZD1222 vaccination. The source is an adult in good health. Both conserved end residues are part of each CDR3. A D gene is named only where the DNA matches it firmly. Clone sizes are given selectively: once, few, many, or a class where the clone is expanded.

cdr3_aa | cdr3_nt | d_call | clone_size | j_call | v_call
CASSRDTPAETQYF | TGTGCCAGCAGCCGGGACACCCCCGCGGAGACCCAGTACTTC | NA | NA | TRBJ2-5 | TRBV3-1/TRBV3-2
CASSLKGNQPQHF | TGTGCCAGCAGTTTGAAGGGTAATCAGCCCCAGCATTTT | NA | NA | TRBJ1-5 | TRBV28
CAISERGHTEAFF | TGTGCCATCAGTGAGAGGGGGCACACTGAAGCTTTCTTT | TRBD1 | once | TRBJ1-1 | TRBV10-3
CASSLRAGGLNEQFF | TGCGCCAGCAGCCTCCGGGCGGGAGGATTAAATGAGCAGTTCTTC | TRBD2 | NA | TRBJ2-1 | TRBV4-3
CASSLSQRGTQYF | TGTGCCAGCAGCTTGAGCCAGAGGGGTACGCAGTATTTT | NA | NA | TRBJ2-3 | TRBV11-3
CAMGRAGTDTQYF | TGTGCCATGGGGCGGGCGGGCACAGATACGCAGTATTTT | NA | NA | TRBJ2-3 | TRBV7-9
CASRITNTEAFF | TGTGCCAGCAGAATCACGAACACTGAAGCTTTCTTT | NA | NA | TRBJ1-1 | TRBV12-3/TRBV12-4
CAWSVMRVRGQETQYF | TGTGCCTGGAGTGTCATGAGGGTGCGGGGGCAAGAGACCCAGTACTTC | TRBD2 | NA | TRBJ2-5 | TRBV30
CASTVRRVDTQYF | TGTGCCAGCACCGTGCGACGGGTAGATACGCAGTATTTT | NA | NA | TRBJ2-3 | TRBV12-3/TRBV12-4
CASSAPGGWQPQHF | TGTGCCAGTAGTGCTCCAGGGGGCTGGCAGCCCCAGCATTTT | TRBD1 | NA | TRBJ1-5 | TRBV19
CASRSGMENTIYF | TGTGCCAGCAGGTCCGGGATGGAAAACACCATATATTTT | NA | NA | TRBJ1-3 | TRBV6-5
CASSGTGGASYEQYF | TGTGCCAGCAGCGGGACAGGGGGCGCCTCCTACGAGCAGTACTTC | TRBD1 | NA | TRBJ2-7 | TRBV2
CAISESKVAGELGETQYF | TGTGCCATCAGTGAGTCGAAGGTAGCGGGAGAACTTGGTGAGACCCAGTACTTC | TRBD2 | once | TRBJ2-5 | TRBV10-3
CAISEDGQGGYGYTF | TGTGCCATCAGTGAGGACGGACAGGGTGGCTATGGCTACACCTTC | TRBD1 | NA | TRBJ1-2 | TRBV10-3
CASSQGAISNYGYTF | TGCGCCAGCAGCCAAGGGGCCATCTCTAACTATGGCTACACCTTC | NA | NA | TRBJ1-2 | TRBV4-3
CASLLNRAGYNEQFF | TGTGCCAGCCTCCTCAACAGGGCGGGCTACAATGAGCAGTTCTTC | NA | NA | TRBJ2-1 | TRBV3-1/TRBV3-2
CASRGAGSYEQYF | TGTGCCTCTCGCGGGGCAGGGTCCTACGAGCAGTACTTC | NA | NA | TRBJ2-7 | TRBV30
CASGLDQTLYNEQFF | TGTGCTAGTGGTTTGGACCAGACCCTATACAATGAGCAGTTCTTC | NA | NA | TRBJ2-1 | TRBV12-5
CASSYSGTTRGNTEAFF | TGTGCCAGCAGTTACTCAGGTACGACACGCGGGAACACTGAAGCTTTCTTT | NA | NA | TRBJ1-1 | TRBV6-2/TRBV6-3
CASSVDVGNSPLHF | TGTGCCAGCAGCGTAGATGTGGGAAATTCACCCCTCCACTTT | NA | NA | TRBJ1-6 | TRBV9
CASSPGLAASYEQYF | TGTGCCAGCAGTCCGGGACTAGCGGCTTCCTACGAGCAGTACTTC | TRBD2 | NA | TRBJ2-7 | TRBV27
CASSQEVGQGYEQYF | TGTGCCAGCAGCCAAGAAGTCGGACAGGGCTACGAGCAGTACTTC | TRBD1 | NA | TRBJ2-7 | TRBV14
CAITQENQYEQYF | TGTGCCATCACCCAAGAGAACCAATACGAGCAGTACTTC | NA | NA | TRBJ2-7 | TRBV10-3
CASSLNSNQPQHF | TGCGCCAGCAGCTTGAATAGCAATCAGCCCCAGCATTTT | NA | once | TRBJ1-5 | TRBV5-1
CASSSGHLDSEKLFF | TGTGCCAGCAGCTCGGGACACCTCGATAGCGAAAAACTGTTTTTT | NA | few | TRBJ1-4 | TRBV13
CATSRDRGLSSSTDTQYF | TGTGCCACCAGCAGAGACAGGGGGCTTTCCTCTAGCACAGATACGCAGTATTTT | TRBD1 | once | TRBJ2-3 | TRBV15
CASSSRGGAGYGYTF | TGTGCCAGCAGTTCCCGTGGGGGGGCTGGATATGGCTACACCTTC | NA | NA | TRBJ1-2 | TRBV28
CASSKTLGATSTDTQYF | TGTGCCAGTAGTAAAACGCTCGGGGCGACTAGCACAGATACGCAGTATTTT | NA | NA | TRBJ2-3 | TRBV19
CASSPSEGYEQYF | TGTGCCAGTAGTCCTAGTGAGGGTTACGAGCAGTACTTC | NA | NA | TRBJ2-7 | TRBV19
CASSFRGLNTEAFF | TGTGCCAGCAGTTTCAGGGGCCTGAACACTGAAGCTTTCTTT | NA | NA | TRBJ1-1 | TRBV28
CATRAGTNTGELFF | TGTGCCACCAGAGCGGGAACGAACACCGGGGAGCTGTTTTTT | TRBD2 | NA | TRBJ2-2 | TRBV19
CASSYSGSYGYTF | TGTGCCAGCAGTTACTCAGGGTCCTATGGCTACACCTTC | NA | NA | TRBJ1-2 | TRBV6-6
CASSLAGTGDYEQYF | TGTGCCAGCAGTTTGGCCGGGACAGGGGACTACGAGCAGTACTTC | TRBD1 | NA | TRBJ2-7 | TRBV28